The 28 T cell receptor beta chains presented below share a single source sample, sequenced in a study of blood T cell dynamics during melanoma immunotherapy. Specified time point: pre-treatment baseline. Clones were read by immunoSEQ multiplex PCR, and TCRdb kept only the in-frame ones, dropping some. The repertoire holds 16,000 or so clones, with more than 75% as singletons. Source: blood, taken from a patient treated with checkpoint blockade. The receptors were sampled from a human donor with melanoma.

This rearrangement joins TRBV27 to TRBJ2-3, with TRBD2 matching over 13 bases. Trimming took 10 bases from V and 0 from J; bases not matched to a gene: 7. Germline V gene sequence: CDR1 MNHEY, CDR2 SMNVEV (reference sequence). The CDR3 runs to 16 residues. Written as DNA, the CDR3 is TGTGCCACCCGACTAGCGGGGGGCGTTAGCACAGATACGCAGTATTTT. Encoded protein: CATRLAGGVSTDTQYF.

This clone has only a few counts. V and J are TRBV6-1 and TRBJ1-3; no reliable D call. The CDR3 covers 14 residues. Germline V gene lookup returns CDR1 MNHNS and CDR2 SASEGT. The V end was cut by 6 bases, the J end by 2 bases, with 11 bases between. The CDR3 sequence is CASSSFKAGNTIYF. The CDR3 region has the DNA TGTGCCAGCAGCTCCTTTAAGGCTGGAAACACCATATATTTT.

V gene TRBV7-8 combines with J gene TRBJ1-6; D is unresolved. Trimming shortened V by 2 bases and J by 9 bases, and 8 bases separated the two germline ends. Looked up from germline, CDR1 is SGHVS and CDR2 is FQNEAQ. The CDR3 is 13 amino acids. CDR3 DNA: TGTGCCAGCAGCTTATCCGAGACTTCACCCCTCCACTTT. This codes for CASSLSETSPLHF.

The V and J genes are TRBV7-8 and TRBJ2-3; the match to TRBD2 covers 8 bases. After removal of 5 bases from V and 0 bases from J, the junction contained 4 bases not matched to a gene. The CDR3 is 15 amino acids. Germline lookup yields CDR1 SGHVS and CDR2 FQNEAQ. Here the CDR3 reads CASSRGGSSTDTQYF. CDR3 nucleotides: TGTGCCAGCAGCCGGGGGGGGTCTAGCACAGATACGCAGTATTTT.

The V gene is TRBV9, the J gene TRBJ2-3; maybe TRBD2 (6 bases). Germline-derived CDR1 and CDR2 are SGDLS and YYNGEE. Trimming shortened V by 3 bases and J by 1 base, and 15 bases separated the two germline ends. The CDR3 runs 16 residues. The CDR3 region is CASSADGSGGTDTQYF. CDR3 in DNA: TGTGCCAGCAGCGCAGACGGTTCGGGGGGCACAGATACGCAGTATTTT.

CDR3 loop: CASSLDTGELFF. CDR3 in DNA: TGTGCCAGCAGCTTAGACACCGGGGAGCTGTTTTTT. The chain uses TRBV7-9 and TRBJ2-2; D not resolved. V shed 1 base and J shed 3 bases, with 0 bases lying between them. CDR1 SEHNR and CDR2 FQNEAQ come from the germline V gene (reference sequence). CDR3 length: 12 amino acids.

The genes are TRBV5-1 and TRBJ2-7; 9 bases match TRBD2. Germline assignment: CDR1 SGHRS and CDR2 YFSETQ. After removal of 4 bases from V and 1 base from J, the junction contained 6 bases not matched to a gene. The CDR3 sequence is 15 residues long. Here the CDR3 reads CASSRGLARSYEQYF. The CDR3 DNA reads TGCGCCAGCAGCCGTGGACTAGCGCGATCCTACGAGCAGTACTTC.

In its sample, this clone was seen once. The CDR3 coding sequence is TGTGCCACCAGCAGAGATCTGGGGGCTGGAAACACCATATATTTT. Translating it yields CATSRDLGAGNTIYF. J is TRBJ1-3 and V is TRBV15; a possible D gene is TRBD1 (5 bases). CDR1 LNHNV and CDR2 YYDKDF come from the germline V gene (reference sequence). The ends were cut back, 0 bases at V and 2 bases at J, with 8 bases in the middle. This CDR3 is built from 15 residues.

The chain links TRBV19 to TRBJ2-2; D is uncertain. The germline V and J ends were trimmed by 6 bases and 0 bases, with 8 bases remaining between them. The CDR3 extends over 14 amino acids. Germline V gene data show CDR1 as LNHDA and CDR2 as SQIVND (reference sequence). The CDR3 region is CASRRAANTGELFF. The DNA for the CDR3 is TGTGCCAGTAGAAGGGCAGCGAACACCGGGGAGCTGTTTTTT.

The V gene is TRBV9, the J gene TRBJ2-2; no reliable D call. The V and J ends lost 6 bases and 2 bases respectively, with 5 bases between them. Germline CDR1 reads SGDLS; CDR2 reads YYNGEE. The CDR3 extends over 12 amino acids. Here the CDR3 reads CASNQNTGELFF. CDR3 DNA: TGTGCCAGCAATCAAAACACCGGGGAGCTGTTTTTT.

In DNA form, the CDR3 reads TGTGCCAGCAGTTCCGACCCTCCGGCGGGTTCACCCCTCCACTTT. This gives the protein CASSSDPPAGSPLHF. The chain joins TRBV6-5 to TRBJ1-6; D is unresolved. CDR3 size: 15 residues. Looked up from germline, CDR1 is MNHEY and CDR2 is SVGAGI. The ends were cut back, 4 bases at V and 9 bases at J, with 16 bases in the middle.

The chain links TRBV6-1 to TRBJ1-5, with 9 nucleotides matching TRBD1. Germline V gene lookup returns CDR1 MNHNS and CDR2 SASEGT. The ends lost 4 bases at V and 3 bases at J; junction bases unmatched: 1. The length of the CDR3 is 14 residues. This CDR3 reads CASSGTGVNQPQHF. The DNA for the CDR3 is TGTGCCAGCAGTGGGACAGGGGTCAATCAGCCCCAGCATTTT.

A few counts support this clone. V usage is TRBV15 and J usage is TRBJ1-2; the D gene is possibly TRBD1 (5 bases). This CDR3 contains 14 residues. Germline V gives CDR1 LNHNV, CDR2 YYDKDF (reference sequence). V lost 0 bases, J lost 4 bases, and 9 bases lay in between. The CDR3 DNA sequence: TGTGCCACCAGCAGAGATGGACAAGGCTATGGCTACACCTTC. This gives the protein CATSRDGQGYGYTF.

The chain has TRBV7-8 and TRBJ2-3; D gene ambiguous. CDR3 size: 16 residues. V lost 5 bases and J 0 bases, leaving 15 bases between the germline ends. The germline gives CDR1 SGHVS, CDR2 FQNEAQ. The chain's CDR3 is CASSLVRTTSTDTQYF. The DNA of the CDR3 is TGTGCCAGCAGCCTGGTACGGACCACTAGCACAGATACGCAGTATTTT.

The chain links TRBV5-1 to TRBJ1-6; 12 positions match TRBD1. The CDR3 length is 20 residues. Per germline, CDR1 SGHRS and CDR2 YFSETQ. After removal of 2 bases from V and 1 base from J, the junction contained 10 bases not matched to a gene. CDR3: CASSFHSGTGGASYNSPLHF. The DNA for the CDR3 is TGCGCCAGCAGCTTCCATTCCGGGACAGGGGGCGCTTCCTATAATTCACCCCTCCACTTT.

The chain is built from TRBV10-3 and TRBJ2-3, with D possibly TRBD2 on 6 matching bases. Trimming took 7 bases from V and 5 from J, leaving 13 bases between them. Germline CDR1 ENHRY, CDR2 SYGVKD. This CDR3 has 13 amino acids. The CDR3 DNA follows: TGTGCCATCACCCCAGGCGGGGAAGATACGCAGTATTTT. Protein sequence: CAITPGGEDTQYF.

The chain couples TRBV30 to TRBJ1-5, with 10 bases identical to TRBD1. CDR1 and CDR2 (germline): GTSNPN, SVGIG (reference sequence). Trimming took 3 bases from V and 6 from J; bases not matched to a gene: 5. CDR3 length: 14 residues. In DNA form, the CDR3 reads TGTGCCTGGAGCGAGACAGGGGGCAGTCAGCCCCAGCATTTT. Encoded protein: CAWSETGGSQPQHF.

This sequence joins TRBV18 and TRBJ1-3, with D unclear. Germline assignment: CDR1 KGHSH and CDR2 LQKENI. The CDR3 consists of 16 residues. V gave up 3 bases and J gave up 1 base, with 13 bases separating them. The CDR3 DNA follows: TGTGCCAGCTCACCGCTCTTGCCGGGTTCTGGAAACACCATATATTTT. Translated: CASSPLLPGSGNTIYF.

The V call is TRBV6-1, the J call TRBJ2-1, with TRBD1 identical over 8 bases. V shed 4 bases and J 0 bases; nucleotides not matched to a gene: 2. CDR1 and CDR2 from the germline V gene are MNHNS and SASEGT. CDR3 length: 15 residues. CDR3 region: CASSGQGSSYNEQFF. The CDR3 DNA reads TGTGCCAGCAGTGGACAGGGGAGCTCCTACAATGAGCAGTTCTTC.

The chain joins TRBV21-1 to TRBJ1-4. TRBV21-1 is listed as a pseudogene. The CDR3 runs 16 residues. The CDR3 reads CASSKARVGENEKLFF. CDR3 nucleotides: TGTGCCAGCAGCAAAGCGCGGGTAGGGGAAAATGAAAAACTGTTTTTT.

The chain uses TRBV6-5 and TRBJ2-7; 10 bases match TRBD2. The V gene's germline CDR1 is MNHEY and CDR2 SVGAGI. This CDR3 spans 15 amino acids. The trim removed 6 bases at V and 2 bases at J, leaving 7 bases unmatched. The DNA of the CDR3 is TGTGCCAGCAGGCCCCCTAGCGGGGGCACCTACGAGCAGTACTTC. Translated, it gives CASRPPSGGTYEQYF.

The chain joins TRBV5-5 to TRBJ2-3; D perhaps matches TRBD1 (5 bases). Trimming removed 1 base from V and 4 bases from J, with 10 bases in between. Germline CDR1 and CDR2: SGHKS and YYEKEE (reference sequence). The CDR3 runs 14 residues. The CDR3 protein is CASSLRGSADTQYF. CDR3 DNA: TGTGCCAGCAGCTTGAGGGGTTCGGCAGATACGCAGTATTTT.

This clone was found once. This sequence joins TRBV7-3 and TRBJ1-2; D is unclear. Germline V gene lookup returns CDR1 SGHTA and CDR2 FQGTGA. The CDR3 runs 14 residues. Trimming stripped 2 bases from V and 0 bases from J, with 7 bases between. CDR3 loop: CASSLHTANYGYTF. CDR3 sequence (DNA): TGTGCCAGCAGCTTACACACTGCTAACTATGGCTACACCTTC.

This chain uses TRBV28 with TRBJ1-2, with 8 bases aligning to TRBD1. CDR1 is MDHEN, CDR2 SYDVKM, per germline. The ends lost 3 bases at V and 6 bases at J; junction bases unmatched: 6. CDR3 length: 14 residues. In nucleotides, the CDR3 is TGTGCCAGCAGTTTCGGCAGGGGGCCCGATGGCTACACCTTC. Residues: CASSFGRGPDGYTF.

The rearrangement joins TRBV5-1 to TRBJ2-7; D perhaps matches TRBD2 (5 bases). Trimming removed 0 bases from V and 3 bases from J, with 13 bases in between. Germline CDR1 SGHRS, CDR2 YFSETQ. CDR3 length equals 15 residues. This CDR3 is CASSLVAGTNYEQYF. The CDR3 DNA sequence: TGCGCCAGCAGCTTGGTGGCGGGCACAAACTACGAGCAGTACTTC.

The gene calls are TRBV10-2 and TRBJ1-3; D is perhaps TRBD1 (5 bases). Trimming took 5 bases from V and 0 from J, leaving 14 bases between them. The germline V gene encodes CDR1 WSHSY and CDR2 SAAADI. The CDR3 extends over 16 amino acids. The CDR3 coding sequence is TGCGCCAGCAGTCCGTCTCAGGGTAACTCTGGAAACACCATATATTTT. Its protein is CASSPSQGNSGNTIYF.

This CDR3 is CASSLLAGLQETQYF. In DNA form, the CDR3 reads TGTGCCAGCAGCTTACTAGCGGGGCTCCAAGAGACCCAGTACTTC. The rearrangement joins TRBV5-4 to TRBJ2-5; TRBD2 aligns across 10 bases. CDR3 length equals 15 residues. Germline V CDR1 and CDR2: SGHNT, YYREEE (reference sequence). Trimming removed 2 bases from V and 1 base from J; junction bases left unmatched: 2.

This clone is a singleton in its sample. The chain couples TRBV6-5 to TRBJ2-3; D may be TRBD1 (5 bases). This CDR3 has 15 residues. Germline V gives CDR1 MNHEY, CDR2 SVGAGI. Deletions cut 2 bases from V and 0 bases from J, with 9 bases between. The DNA for the CDR3 is TGTGCCAGCAGTTACCTACAGGATAGCACAGATACGCAGTATTTT. Protein sequence: CASSYLQDSTDTQYF.